This paragraph reports one T cell receptor (beta chain). Its binding antigen is unknown. No much larger clone exists at a distance of one base, and base qualities are not known. This entry is derived from a study of blood T cell repertoires in COVID-19 (TCRdb year 2020). With respect to the entire study: The collaborator samples originated in the United States, Italy and Spain and spanned the acute and convalescent phases of COVID-19. The dataset comprised deeply sampled blood TCRbeta repertoires from subjects exposed to, actively infected with, or recovered from COVID-19. Samples were obtained from the ongoing ImmuneRACE study (first 160 participants) and from over a thousand subjects provided by 6 global collaborators. Where HLA class I and class II types were available, the types were taken from metadata supplied by the sample provider, not from assay-based typing. A de-identified subject ID, COVID-19 status, age in years and sex were almost always included in the sample metadata. The repertoires were released in a freely available public database intended as a resource for research on the immune response to SARS-CoV-2. The material from the prospective study consisted of cDNA or gDNA derived from T cells, B-cell-depleted T cells, or PBMCs. Study-wide conclusions, independent of this receptor: How much clinical and demographic metadata was included differed by source and by participant, and the metadata was provided uncurated.

Collaborating institutions collected whole blood in K2EDTA tubes following their own protocols. For TCRbeta analysis, collaborator samples were shipped as frozen whole blood, as isolated PBMCs, or as DNA extracted from either sample type. Trimming removed 5 bases from V and 7 bases from J; the gene matches leave 11 bases unexplained. Inclusive of the bounding cysteine and phenylalanine, the CDR3 is 14 residues long. The retained sequence is limited to the CDR3, 42 bases, with the frame set at the first base. Based on the germline V gene, the CDR1 and CDR2 sequences are KGHSH and LQKENI. The immunoSEQ Assay, a bias-controlled multiplex PCR, was used to amplify TCRbeta CDR3 regions from genomic DNA. In the authors' own workflow: Nucleated cell counts per sample were estimated from amplification of reference gene primers within the assay. To quantify the absolute abundance of each unique TCRbeta CDR3 rearrangement, sequence reads were collapsed and filtered. For each sample, productive Simpson clonality was calculated by taking the square root of Simpson's diversity index across productive rearrangements. What TCRdb holds here is the immuneACCESS table cut down to in-frame rearrangements. Part of the clones is not present; checked against another copy, under half of the missing clones reflect an unresolved V gene, and the others are unexplained. V, J and clone size derive from that table, while D and trimming were established from the DNA sequence. This sample has around 50,000 clones in its table, and over 80% of those were observed once. Under 6% of the sample belongs to the ten largest clones.

The chain links TRBV18 with TRBJ2-7; TRBD1 matches 7 bases in the middle. The sample comprised peripheral blood. This receptor was taken from a human donor in a cohort sampled during active COVID-19. The DNA sequence is given as TGTGCCAGCTCAGCTGGGACAGCCAGAGGGGAGCAGTACTTC. It translates as CASSAGTARGEQYF.